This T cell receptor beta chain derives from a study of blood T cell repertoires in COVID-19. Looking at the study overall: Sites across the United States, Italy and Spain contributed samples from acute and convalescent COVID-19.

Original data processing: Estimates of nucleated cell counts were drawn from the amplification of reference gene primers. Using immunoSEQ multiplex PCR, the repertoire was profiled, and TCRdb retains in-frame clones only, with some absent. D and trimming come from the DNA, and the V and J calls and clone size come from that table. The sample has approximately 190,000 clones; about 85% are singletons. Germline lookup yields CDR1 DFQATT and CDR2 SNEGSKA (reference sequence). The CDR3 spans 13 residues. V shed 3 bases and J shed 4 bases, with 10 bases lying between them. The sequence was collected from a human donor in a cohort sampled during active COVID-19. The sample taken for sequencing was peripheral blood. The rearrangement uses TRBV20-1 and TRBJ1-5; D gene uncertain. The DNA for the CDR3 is TGCAGTGCTAGTTTCGGTTTAAATCAGCCCCAGCATTTT. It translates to CSASFGLNQPQHF.